The 24 T cell receptor beta chains below come from one sample, sequenced in a study of cytomegalovirus exposure and HLA in healthy donors. The primer mix had 60 Vbeta and 13 Jbeta primers. Data came from immunoSEQ multiplex PCR; TCRdb stores just in-frame clones and leaves some out. The repertoire has around 100,000 clones, 74% of them found once; the top ten carry 2% to 3%. Sequenced material: PBMCs. The receptors come from a man aged 45-65 years in good health and CMV-seropositive.

This sequence joins TRBV6-1 and TRBJ2-1; tentatively, D is TRBD2 (7 bases). The CDR3 is 16 amino acids. Trimming left V 4 bases short and J 4 bases short, with 17 bases between. The V gene's germline CDR1 is MNHNS and CDR2 SASEGT. Written as DNA, the CDR3 is TGTGCCAGCAGTGGGGGGGCTAGCGGCGTATACAATGAGCAGTTCTTC. It translates to CASSGGASGVYNEQFF.

The V and J genes are TRBV5-5 and TRBJ1-4; D is uncertain. The V end was cut by 0 bases, the J end by 8 bases, with 11 bases between. Germline V gene sequence: CDR1 SGHKS, CDR2 YYEKEE (reference sequence). This CDR3 comprises 14 residues. The CDR3: CASSLGSIGEKLFF. The CDR3 nucleotides read TGTGCCAGCAGCTTGGGGAGTATAGGAGAAAAACTGTTTTTT.

The chain combines TRBV18 with TRBJ2-3; TRBD2 is a possible D gene (6 bases). V shed 3 bases and J shed 3 bases, with 13 bases lying between them. CDR1 is KGHSH, CDR2 LQKENI, per germline. The CDR3 runs to 15 residues. CDR3 sequence reads: CASSPPSGSTDTQYF. The CDR3 coding sequence is TGTGCCAGCTCACCCCCATCCGGGAGTACAGATACGCAGTATTTT.

Only a few counts were recorded for this clone. The rearrangement joins TRBV5-4 to TRBJ1-4; D is perhaps TRBD1 (5 bases). Germline-derived CDR1 and CDR2 are SGHNT and YYREEE (reference sequence). The CDR3 is made up of 15 amino acids. The V gene lost 4 bases and the J gene lost 3 bases, with 13 bases spanning the gap. Here the CDR3 DNA reads TGTGCCAGCAGCGCGGGGACGGCTTCTAATGAAAAACTGTTTTTT. Translation: CASSAGTASNEKLFF. Based on the CDR3 plus reference TRBV5-4 and TRBJ1-4, the full variable domain is ETGVTQSPTHLIKTRGQQVTLRCSSQSGHNTVSWYQQALGQGPQFIFQYYREEENGRGNFPPRFSGLQFPNYSSELNVNALELDDSALYLCASSAGTASNEKLFFGSGTQLSVL.

This clone was observed once. The chain uses TRBV28 and TRBJ1-1; 7 bases match TRBD1. CDR3 length equals 12 residues. Germline CDR1 reads MDHEN; CDR2 reads SYDVKM. The J segment lost 11 bases and the V segment lost 3 bases, leaving 6 bases of the junction unmatched. CDR3 sequence (DNA): TGTGCCAGCAGTTTTGGGACAGAAAACGCTTTCTTT. It is translated as CASSFGTENAFF. Looking up the rest from reference TRBV28 and TRBJ1-1 gives the full variable domain: DVKVTQSSRYLVKRTGEKVFLECVQDMDHENMFWYRQDPGLGLRLIYFSYDVKMKEKGDIPEGYSVSREKKERFSLILESASTNQTSMYLCASSFGTENAFFGQGTRLTVV.

The chain employs TRBV9 and TRBJ2-1; a possible D gene is TRBD2 (5 bases). V was shortened by 3 bases and J by 7 bases, with 23 bases between the two germline ends. This CDR3 is 17 amino acids long. The germline V gene has CDR1 SGDLS and CDR2 YYNGEE. CDR3 coding DNA: TGTGCCAGCAGCGCCCGATTGGGAGCGGCGGATCGGAATGAGCAGTTCTTC. Protein: CASSARLGAADRNEQFF. Together with reference TRBV9 and TRBJ2-1, the CDR3 gives the full variable domain: DSGVTQTPKHLITATGQRVTLRCSPRSGDLSVYWYQQSLDQGLQFLIQYYNGEERAKGNILERFSAQQFPDLHSELNLSSLELGDSALYFCASSARLGAADRNEQFFGPGTRLTVL.

The rearrangement links TRBV10-2 to TRBJ2-1; 10 bases are shared with TRBD2. Germline CDR1 reads WSHSY; CDR2 reads SAAADI. Trimming removed 2 bases from V and 9 bases from J; junction bases left unmatched: 7. The CDR3 totals 15 residues. The chain's CDR3 is CASSETTSGVGEQFF. For the CDR3, the DNA is TGCGCCAGCAGTGAGACAACTAGCGGGGTTGGTGAGCAGTTCTTC.

This clone was counted only a few times. The chain has TRBV5-1 and TRBJ2-1; a possible D gene is TRBD1 (6 bases). CDR1 and CDR2 (germline): SGHRS, YFSETQ. V was pared by 0 bases and J by 4 bases, with 8 bases between. The CDR3 extends over 14 amino acids. CDR3 sequence (DNA): TGCGCCAGCAGCTTGGGACAGGCGTACAATGAGCAGTTCTTC. Its protein product is CASSLGQAYNEQFF.

This clone showed up just a few times. The rearrangement uses TRBV6-1 and TRBJ1-4; D not certain. The CDR3 length is 19 residues. The germline V gene has CDR1 MNHNS and CDR2 SASEGT. With 1 base removed from V and 0 bases from J, the gap between germline ends came to 18 bases. CDR3 sequence: CASSEVVKQKTATNEKLFF. CDR3 in DNA: TGTGCCAGCAGTGAAGTAGTAAAACAGAAGACCGCAACTAATGAAAAACTGTTTTTT.

The chain is built from TRBV2 and TRBJ2-7; perhaps TRBD1 as D (5 bases). The CDR3 consists of 12 residues. Per the germline V gene, CDR1 is SNHLY and CDR2 is FYNNEI. V shed 4 bases and J shed 3 bases, with 7 bases lying between them. In DNA, the CDR3 is TGTGCCAGCAGTGTGCAGGGCTACGAGCAGTACTTC. This gives the protein CASSVQGYEQYF.

This clone was found a few times. The chain couples TRBV4-1 to TRBJ1-4; 8 nucleotides line up with TRBD1. V dropped 0 bases and J dropped 6; count of bases not matched to a gene: 3. The CDR3 is 15 amino acids. Germline values: CDR1 MGHRA, CDR2 YSYEKL. Written as DNA, the CDR3 is TGCGCCAGCAGCCAAGATGGACAGGGCGATGAAAAACTGTTTTTT. Translated, it gives CASSQDGQGDEKLFF.

The chain employs TRBV6-1 and TRBJ2-5; weak D call: TRBD2 (5 bases). V shed 2 bases and J shed 5 bases, with 18 bases lying between them. The CDR3 runs 16 residues. Germline V gene lookup returns CDR1 MNHNS and CDR2 SASEGT. CDR3 amino acids: CASSELWGDGQETQYF. CDR3 nucleotide sequence: TGTGCCAGCAGTGAATTGTGGGGAGATGGGCAGGAGACCCAGTACTTC.

Only one count was recorded for this clone. This sequence joins TRBV6-6 and TRBJ2-1; 10 bases line up with TRBD2. The trim removed 5 bases at V and 10 bases at J, leaving 2 bases unmatched. Germline loops: CDR1 MNHNY, CDR2 SVGAGI (reference sequence). The CDR3 length is 12 residues. The CDR3 region has the DNA TGTGCCAGCAGTGGTAGCGGGGGGGAGCAGTTCTTC. It specifies CASSGSGGEQFF.

This chain links TRBV7-2 with TRBJ1-2; possible D gene TRBD1, 5 bases. In germline, CDR1 is SGHTA, CDR2 FQGNSA. CDR3 length equals 15 residues. V lost 1 base to trimming and J lost 0 bases, with 9 bases between them. The CDR3 DNA follows: TGTGCCAGCAGCTTAGGACAGATAGCTAACTATGGCTACACCTTC. Translated, it gives CASSLGQIANYGYTF.

V gene TRBV7-2 combines with J gene TRBJ2-7; a weak D match, TRBD1 (5 bases). The CDR3 sequence is 14 residues long. The germline V and J ends were trimmed by 1 base and 6 bases, with 13 bases remaining between them. Germline CDR1 and CDR2: SGHTA and FQGNSA. The CDR3 protein is CASSLERGSVEQYF. The CDR3 region has the DNA TGTGCCAGCAGCTTAGAAAGGGGAAGTGTCGAGCAGTACTTC.

The chain has TRBV6-1 and TRBJ2-5, with TRBD2 matching 7 bases. Germline V gives CDR1 MNHNS, CDR2 SASEGT. There are 14 residues in the CDR3. Germline trimming cut 7 bases from V and 1 base from J; bases unmatched to any gene: 6. The CDR3: CASMRERGQETQYF. CDR3 nucleotides: TGTGCCAGCATGAGGGAGCGGGGCCAAGAGACCCAGTACTTC.

The rearrangement uses TRBV20-1 and TRBJ2-7; D uncertain. Looked up from germline, CDR1 is DFQATT and CDR2 is SNEGSKA (reference sequence). This CDR3 contains 11 residues. Trimming left V 3 bases short and J 7 bases short, with 10 bases between. Here the CDR3 reads CSASSGMEQYF. The CDR3 bases are TGCAGTGCTAGTTCAGGAATGGAGCAGTACTTC.

This clone was counted between two and nine times. This chain connects TRBV6-1 to TRBJ1-2; D is undetermined. V was shortened by 9 bases and J by 2 bases, with 16 bases between the two germline ends. Looked up from germline, CDR1 is MNHNS and CDR2 is SASEGT. There are 14 residues in the CDR3. This CDR3 reads CASRSLAQNYGYTF. The CDR3 DNA reads TGTGCCAGTAGGAGTTTAGCCCAGAACTATGGCTACACCTTC.

J is TRBJ2-2 and V is TRBV6-1; 10 positions agree with TRBD1. Germline V gene sequence: CDR1 MNHNS, CDR2 SASEGT. Trimming cost V 4 bases and J 3 bases; bases outside gene matches: 5. The CDR3 sequence is 16 residues long. In DNA, the CDR3 is TGTGCCAGCAGTGTTCGGACAGGGGGGTACACCGGGGAGCTGTTTTTT. Translation gives CASSVRTGGYTGELFF.

The rearrangement joins TRBV9 to TRBJ1-1, with TRBD1 matching over 10 bases. Germline lookup yields CDR1 SGDLS and CDR2 YYNGEE. This CDR3 contains 15 residues. V shed 3 bases, J shed 1 base, and the junction held 3 bases outside the gene matches. The CDR3 sequence is CASSGQGAPNTEAFF. The CDR3 DNA reads TGTGCCAGCAGCGGACAGGGGGCTCCGAACACTGAAGCTTTCTTT.

The J gene is TRBJ2-7, the V gene TRBV4-1; 8 positions agree with TRBD2. This CDR3 is built from 13 residues. Germline V gene sequence: CDR1 MGHRA, CDR2 YSYEKL. The trim removed 3 bases at V and 7 bases at J, leaving 5 bases unmatched. CDR3 protein: CASSQKIAGEQYF. The CDR3 nucleotides read TGCGCCAGCAGCCAGAAAATAGCGGGAGAGCAGTACTTC.

The gene calls are TRBV7-2 and TRBJ1-3; 7 positions match TRBD1. CDR1 SGHTA and CDR2 FQGNSA come from the germline V gene. Germline trimming cut 5 bases from V and 3 bases from J; bases unmatched to any gene: 4. This CDR3 has 14 amino acids. CDR3 loop: CASSQGGDGNTIYF. DNA of the CDR3: TGTGCCAGCAGCCAGGGGGGCGATGGAAACACCATATATTTT.

In this sample, this clone turned up a few times. The chain couples TRBV27 to TRBJ1-2, with no clear D. This CDR3 has 15 amino acids. The germline V and J ends were trimmed by 4 bases and 0 bases, with 12 bases remaining between them. Germline CDR1 and CDR2: MNHEY and SMNVEV (reference sequence). The CDR3 region has the DNA TGTGCCAGCAGTTCGGTGGGAGCGGCTAACTATGGCTACACCTTC. Encoded protein: CASSSVGAANYGYTF.

This chain joins TRBV19 and TRBJ2-7, with D tentatively TRBD1 (6 bases). Trimming took 5 bases from V and 4 from J, leaving 18 bases between them. Germline V gene lookup returns CDR1 LNHDA and CDR2 SQIVND (reference sequence). This CDR3 spans 15 amino acids. The CDR3 DNA reads TGTGCCAGTAGTCAAGGAGAGAGGGGGTGGTACGAGCAGTACTTC. It yields the protein CASSQGERGWYEQYF. The full variable domain, completed using reference TRBV19 and TRBJ2-7, is DGGITQSPKYLFRKEGQNVTLSCEQNLNHDAMYWYRQDPGQGLRLIYYSQIVNDFQKGDIAEGYSVSREKKESFPLTVTSAQKNPTAFYLCASSQGERGWYEQYFGPGTRLTVT.